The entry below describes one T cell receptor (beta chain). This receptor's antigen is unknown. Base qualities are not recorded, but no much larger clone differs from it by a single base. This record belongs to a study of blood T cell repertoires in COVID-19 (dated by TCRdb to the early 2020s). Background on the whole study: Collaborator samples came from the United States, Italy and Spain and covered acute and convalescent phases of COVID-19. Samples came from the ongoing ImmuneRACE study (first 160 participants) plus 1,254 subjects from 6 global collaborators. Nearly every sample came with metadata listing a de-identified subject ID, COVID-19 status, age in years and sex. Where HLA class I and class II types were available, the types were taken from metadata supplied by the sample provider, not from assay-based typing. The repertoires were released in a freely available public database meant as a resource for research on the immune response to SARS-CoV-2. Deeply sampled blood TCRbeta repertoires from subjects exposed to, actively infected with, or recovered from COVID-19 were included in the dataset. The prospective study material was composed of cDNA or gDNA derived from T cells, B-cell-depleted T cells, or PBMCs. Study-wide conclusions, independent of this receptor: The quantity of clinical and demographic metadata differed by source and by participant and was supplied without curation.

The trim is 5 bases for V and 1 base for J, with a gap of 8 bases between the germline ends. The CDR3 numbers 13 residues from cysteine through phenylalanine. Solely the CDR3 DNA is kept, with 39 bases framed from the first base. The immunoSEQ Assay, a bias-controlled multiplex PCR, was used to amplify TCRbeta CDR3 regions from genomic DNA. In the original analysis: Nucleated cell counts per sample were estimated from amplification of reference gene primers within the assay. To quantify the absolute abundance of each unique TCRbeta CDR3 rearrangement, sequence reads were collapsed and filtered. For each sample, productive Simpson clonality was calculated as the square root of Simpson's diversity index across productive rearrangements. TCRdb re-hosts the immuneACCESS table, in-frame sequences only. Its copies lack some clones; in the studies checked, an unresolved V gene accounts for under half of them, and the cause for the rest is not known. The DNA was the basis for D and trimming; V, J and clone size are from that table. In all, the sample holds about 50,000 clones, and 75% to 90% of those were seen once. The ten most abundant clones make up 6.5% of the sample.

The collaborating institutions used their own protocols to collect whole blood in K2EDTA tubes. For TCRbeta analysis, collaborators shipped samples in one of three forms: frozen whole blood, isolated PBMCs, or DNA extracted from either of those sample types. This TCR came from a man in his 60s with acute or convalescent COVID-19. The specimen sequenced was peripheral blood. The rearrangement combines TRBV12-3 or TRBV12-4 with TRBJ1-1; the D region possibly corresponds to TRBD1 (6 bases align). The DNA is TGTGCCAGCAGTAGACAGGCGAACACTGAAGCTTTCTTT. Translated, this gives CASSRQANTEAFF.